The rows below give T cell receptor beta chains drawn from one sample of a study of blood T cell repertoires in COVID-19. Some clones are missing from TCRdb's copy, which holds only in-frame ones; the method was immunoSEQ multiplex PCR. The sample holds approximately 230,000 clones, 70% to 90% seen once. Sequenced sample: peripheral blood. Receptor source: a man aged 25 to 40 who had recovered from COVID-19. Each CDR3 is given without its conserved first and last residue. Fields, in order: V gene, CDR3 length, J gene, D gene, CDR3 protein. The D gene is left open where the match is weak.

TRBV6-1	10	TRBJ1-3	.	ASRLAGNTIY
TRBV11-2	11	TRBJ1-3	TRBD1	ASSLGTGNTIY
TRBV6-5	13	TRBJ2-1	TRBD2	ASISGGASFNEQF
TRBV5-6	12	TRBJ1-6	TRBD1	ASSSGQGNSPLH
TRBV19	14	TRBJ1-2	.	ASSIQVGYPDYGYT
TRBV19	10	TRBJ1-2	.	ASSRVDGDYT
TRBV7-6	11	TRBJ2-1	.	ASSVTSYNEQF
TRBV6-5	14	TRBJ2-6	.	ASSLFWGLGANVLT
TRBV7-9	16	TRBJ2-1	.	ASSLTTVYRSSYNEQF
TRBV4-2	13	TRBJ1-6	TRBD1	ASSQGRGTDSPLH
TRBV7-9	13	TRBJ2-7	TRBD1	ASSLLTGRSYEQY
TRBV19	13	TRBJ1-2	TRBD1	ASSRDRAVGYGYT
TRBV5-1	14	TRBJ1-4	TRBD1	ASSLEGQGNNEKLF
TRBV2	12	TRBJ2-7	.	ASSPGLASYEQY
TRBV7-8	13	TRBJ2-5	TRBD1	ASSSRTGDQETQY
TRBV29-1	11	TRBJ1-4	TRBD1	SAQTGGFEKLF
TRBV14	13	TRBJ2-2	.	ASSLGLGLGGELF
TRBV9	12	TRBJ2-7	.	ASSASPAGYEQY
TRBV5-4	12	TRBJ2-7	.	ASSLEVGEYEQY
TRBV11-2	12	TRBJ2-7	.	ASSLSRSTYEQY
TRBV7-7	12	TRBJ2-2	.	ASSSRVVGGELF
TRBV10-3	13	TRBJ1-1	TRBD1	AISGGTGTNTEAF